One and the same sample provided the 15 T cell receptor beta chains below, sequenced in a study of shared clonotypes between healthy human individuals. CD8 cells classed as naive were CD45RO-negative and positively selected for CCR7, excluding terminally differentiated effector memory CD45RA+ cells. Sequenced by immunoSEQ multiplex PCR; TCRdb stores in-frame clones only, minus some. Seen here are 1.5 million to 2.5 million clones, just under 95% observed once, and the top ten hold 0.95% to 1.5%. Sequenced material: naive CD8+ T cells sorted from blood. The receptor source for this set is a young man in good health.

This clone was detected only a few times. The chain carries TRBV9 and TRBJ1-6; no firm D call. The CDR3 is made up of 15 amino acids. V was clipped by 0 bases and J by 10 bases, with 14 bases between them. Germline V lookup: CDR1 SGDLS, CDR2 YYNGEE. DNA for the CDR3: TGTGCCAGCAGCGTAGCCGCAGACCTTGGGTCACCCCTCCACTTT. Residues: CASSVAADLGSPLHF.

V is TRBV6-5 and J is TRBJ2-2; D unclear. The germline V and J ends were trimmed by 4 bases and 5 bases, with 8 bases remaining between them. CDR1 and CDR2 from the germline V gene are MNHEY and SVGAGI. The CDR3 is made up of 13 amino acids. CDR3 nucleotides: TGTGCCAGCAGTTGGATTGAAACCGGGGAGCTGTTTTTT. It specifies CASSWIETGELFF.

The chain uses TRBV18 and TRBJ2-2; either TRBD1 or TRBD2 may fit D (5 bases each). The CDR3 runs to 16 residues. Per the germline V gene, CDR1 is KGHSH and CDR2 is LQKENI. Between the trimmed V and J ends, which lost 2 bases and 5 bases, there was a span of 15 bases. As DNA, the CDR3 is TGTGCCAGCTCACCAGGGGACGCGGCCGTTACCGGGGAGCTGTTTTTT. It is translated as CASSPGDAAVTGELFF.

As regards this clone: Other DNA sequences of this sample code for an identical CDR3. The CDR3 sequence is CASSPGTGSEAFF. CDR3 sequence (DNA): TGTGCCAGCAGCCCGGGGACAGGGTCTGAAGCTTTCTTT. The chain is built from TRBV7-3 and TRBJ1-1, with 9 positions matching TRBD1. V shed 5 bases and J 6 bases; nucleotides not matched to a gene: 4. Germline lookup yields CDR1 SGHTA and CDR2 FQGTGA. This CDR3 region has 13 residues. Full variable domain (rest looked up from reference TRBV7-3 and TRBJ1-1): GAGVSQTPSNKVTEKGKYVELRCDPISGHTALYWYRQSLGQGPEFLIYFQGTGAADDSGLPNDRFFAVRPEGSVSTLKIQRTERGDSAVYLCASSPGTGSEAFFGQGTRLTVV.

Turning to this clone: The same CDR3 can be traced to other DNA sequences in this sample. The chain employs TRBV6-1 and TRBJ2-7; 9 bases are shared with TRBD1. The trim removed 4 bases at V and 0 bases at J, leaving 1 base unmatched. This CDR3 spans 14 amino acids. Germline assignment: CDR1 MNHNS and CDR2 SASEGT. The CDR3 DNA follows: TGTGCCAGCAGTGTGGGACAGGGCTCCTACGAGCAGTACTTC. This codes for CASSVGQGSYEQYF.

This chain joins TRBV7-9 and TRBJ2-1; D is ambiguous. This CDR3 has 12 residues. CDR1 and CDR2 from the germline V gene are SEHNR and FQNEAQ (reference sequence). Trimming removed 4 bases at V and 9 bases at J, with 10 bases between. The CDR3, as DNA: TGTGCCAGCAGCTCCAATCCATTTGAGCAGTTCTTC. Translating it yields CASSSNPFEQFF.

This clone has just one count. The chain is built from TRBV5-1 and TRBJ2-7, with D tentatively TRBD1 (6 bases). The CDR3 is 15 amino acids. CDR1 and CDR2 (germline): SGHRS, YFSETQ. Trimming removed 0 bases at V and 3 bases at J, with 13 bases between. The CDR3 DNA is TGCGCCAGCAGCTTGGCCGTCACAGGGAACTACGAGCAGTACTTC. This encodes CASSLAVTGNYEQYF.

The rearrangement joins TRBV4-3 to TRBJ1-2; tentative D call: TRBD1 (6 bases). This CDR3 comprises 17 residues. Per germline, CDR1 LGHNA and CDR2 YSLEER. Trimming stripped 1 base from V and 4 bases from J, with 19 bases between. DNA for the CDR3: TGCGCCAGCAGCCAAGGGGGGGGCACAGGCTTAACCTATGGCTACACCTTC. Translating gives CASSQGGGTGLTYGYTF.

The V and J genes are TRBV30 and TRBJ1-1; D gene unclear. The CDR3 runs to 12 residues. Deletions cut 4 bases from V and 11 bases from J, with 17 bases between. Germline V gives CDR1 GTSNPN, CDR2 SVGIG (reference sequence). CDR3 protein: CAWTTGAGDAFF. CDR3 coding DNA: TGTGCCTGGACCACGGGAGCCGGGGATGCTTTCTTT.

This chain joins TRBV9 and TRBJ2-7, with D tentatively TRBD2 (6 bases). This CDR3 comprises 14 residues. In germline, CDR1 is SGDLS, CDR2 YYNGEE. Trimming removed 4 bases at V and 6 bases at J, with 17 bases between. The CDR3: CASSPDGGWGEQYF. The CDR3 nucleotides are TGTGCCAGCAGCCCCGACGGGGGTTGGGGCGAGCAGTACTTC.

About this clone: This sample also contains other DNA sequences that code for the same CDR3. The chain combines TRBV7-9 with TRBJ2-2, with D uncertain. The V end lost 3 bases, the J end lost 4 bases, and 6 bases lay between the germline ends. The CDR3 extends over 13 amino acids. CDR1 is SEHNR, CDR2 FQNEAQ, per germline (reference sequence). The CDR3 DNA is TGTGCCAGCAGCTTGGTTCTCACCGGGGAGCTGTTTTTT. This codes for CASSLVLTGELFF.

The chain employs TRBV5-1 and TRBJ2-2; 11 bases agree with TRBD2. V was pared by 0 bases and J by 3 bases, with 13 bases of the junction left unmatched. Germline-derived CDR1 and CDR2 are SGHRS and YFSETQ. The CDR3 loop spans 20 amino acids. The CDR3 loop reads CASSLGGLAAHTKDTGELFF. The DNA of the CDR3 is TGCGCCAGCAGCTTGGGGGGACTAGCGGCGCATACCAAGGACACCGGGGAGCTGTTTTTT.

The chain couples TRBV12-2 to TRBJ1-1. TRBV12-2 has pseudogene status. The CDR3 spans 15 residues. For the CDR3, the DNA is TGTGCAAGTCGCTTAGCGGTCGGGGAGTGCCTTGAAGCTTTCTTT. This translates into CASRLAVGECLEAFF.

J is TRBJ2-7 and V is TRBV12-5, with 7 bases that match TRBD1. The CDR3 runs to 14 residues. From germline, CDR1 is LGHNT and CDR2 FRNRAP. Unmatched junction bases numbered 0, after V lost 1 base and J lost 0 bases. DNA of the CDR3: TGTGCTAGTGGTTTGGGGGACAGCTCCTACGAGCAGTACTTC. This sequence encodes CASGLGDSSYEQYF.

CDR3 residues: CASSGDRRTDTQYF. The CDR3 DNA reads TGTGCCAGCAGCGGGGACAGGCGCACAGATACGCAGTATTTT. The rearrangement joins TRBV7-9 to TRBJ2-3; 8 bases are shared with TRBD1. The CDR3 has 14 amino acids. Germline V gives CDR1 SEHNR, CDR2 FQNEAQ (reference sequence). Losses at the gene ends were 5 bases for V and 1 base for J; bases not matched to a gene: 2.